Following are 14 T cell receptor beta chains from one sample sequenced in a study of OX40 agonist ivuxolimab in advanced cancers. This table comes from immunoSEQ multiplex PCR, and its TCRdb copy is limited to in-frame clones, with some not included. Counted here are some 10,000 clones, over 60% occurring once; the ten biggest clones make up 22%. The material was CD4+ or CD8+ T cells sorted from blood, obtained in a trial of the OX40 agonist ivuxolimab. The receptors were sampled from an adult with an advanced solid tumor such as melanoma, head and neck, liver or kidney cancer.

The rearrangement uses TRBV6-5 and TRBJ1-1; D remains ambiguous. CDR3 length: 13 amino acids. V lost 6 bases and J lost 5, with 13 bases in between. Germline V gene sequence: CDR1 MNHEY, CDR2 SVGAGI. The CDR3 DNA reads TGTGCCAGCAGCTCCGGCTTAGTAACTGAAGCTTTCTTT. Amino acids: CASSSGLVTEAFF.

CDR3 residues: CASSDTDTQYF. The CDR3 DNA reads as TGCGCCAGCAGTGATACAGATACGCAGTATTTT. The rearrangement joins TRBV10-2 to TRBJ2-3; D gene ambiguous. Per the germline V gene, CDR1 is WSHSY and CDR2 is SAAADI. The CDR3 totals 11 residues. Trimming left V 3 bases short and J 3 bases short, with 1 base between.

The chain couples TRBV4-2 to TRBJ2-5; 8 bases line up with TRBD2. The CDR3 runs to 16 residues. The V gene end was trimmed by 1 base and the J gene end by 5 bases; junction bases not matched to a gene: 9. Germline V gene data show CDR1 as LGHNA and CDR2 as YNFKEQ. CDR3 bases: TGTGCCAGCAGCCAAGGTGACGGGGGGGCCGGGGAGACCCAGTACTTC. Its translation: CASSQGDGGAGETQYF.

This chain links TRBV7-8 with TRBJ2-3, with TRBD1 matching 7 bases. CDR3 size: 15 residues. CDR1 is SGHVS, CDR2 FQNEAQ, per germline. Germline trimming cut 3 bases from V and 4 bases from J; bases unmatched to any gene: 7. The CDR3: CASSFATGNSDTQYF. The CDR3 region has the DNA TGTGCCAGCAGCTTCGCGACAGGGAATTCAGATACGCAGTATTTT.

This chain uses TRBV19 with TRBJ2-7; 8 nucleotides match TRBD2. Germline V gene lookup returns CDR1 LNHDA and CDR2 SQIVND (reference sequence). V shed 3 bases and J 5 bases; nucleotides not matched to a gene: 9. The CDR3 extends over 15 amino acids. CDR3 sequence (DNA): TGTGCCAGTAGTATTCGGGAGGGGAGCGTAAACGAGCAGTACTTC. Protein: CASSIREGSVNEQYF.

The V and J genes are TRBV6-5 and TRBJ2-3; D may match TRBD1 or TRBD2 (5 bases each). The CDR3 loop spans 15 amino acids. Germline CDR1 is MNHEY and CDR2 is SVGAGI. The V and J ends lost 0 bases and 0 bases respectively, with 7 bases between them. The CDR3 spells CASSYSGVSTDTQYF. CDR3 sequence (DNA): TGTGCCAGCAGTTACTCGGGGGTTAGCACAGATACGCAGTATTTT.

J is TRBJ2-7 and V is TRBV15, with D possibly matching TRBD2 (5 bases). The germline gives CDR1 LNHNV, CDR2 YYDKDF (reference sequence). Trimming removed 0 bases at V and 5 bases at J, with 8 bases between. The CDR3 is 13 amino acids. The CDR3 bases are TGTGCCACCAGCAGAGATTTGAGGGACGAGCAGTACTTC. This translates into CATSRDLRDEQYF.

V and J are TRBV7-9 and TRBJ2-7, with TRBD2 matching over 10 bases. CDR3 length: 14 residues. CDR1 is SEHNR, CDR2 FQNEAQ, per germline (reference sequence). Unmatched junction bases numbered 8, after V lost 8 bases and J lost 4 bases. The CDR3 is CASPKKLAGYEQYF. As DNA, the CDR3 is TGTGCCAGCCCTAAGAAACTAGCGGGGTACGAGCAGTACTTC.

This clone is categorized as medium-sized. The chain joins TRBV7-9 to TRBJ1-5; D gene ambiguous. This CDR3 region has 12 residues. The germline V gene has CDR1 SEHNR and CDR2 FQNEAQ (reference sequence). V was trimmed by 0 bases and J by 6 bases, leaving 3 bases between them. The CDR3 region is CASSLAPQPQHF. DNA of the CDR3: TGTGCCAGCAGCTTAGCGCCTCAGCCCCAGCATTTT.

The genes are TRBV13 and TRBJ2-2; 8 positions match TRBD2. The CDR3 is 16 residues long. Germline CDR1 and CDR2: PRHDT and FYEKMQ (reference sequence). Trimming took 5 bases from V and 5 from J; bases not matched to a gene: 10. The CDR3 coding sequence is TGTGCCAGCAGCCCCCCGGGGGGGGAGAGGACCGGGGAGCTGTTTTTT. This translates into CASSPPGGERTGELFF.

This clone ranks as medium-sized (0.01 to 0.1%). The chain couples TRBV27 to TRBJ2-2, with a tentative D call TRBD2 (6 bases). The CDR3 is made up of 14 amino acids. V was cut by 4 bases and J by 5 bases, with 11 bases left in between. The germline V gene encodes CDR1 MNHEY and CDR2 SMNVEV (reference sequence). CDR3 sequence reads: CASSSSGETGELFF. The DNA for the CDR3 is TGTGCCAGCAGTTCGTCGGGGGAAACCGGGGAGCTGTTTTTT.

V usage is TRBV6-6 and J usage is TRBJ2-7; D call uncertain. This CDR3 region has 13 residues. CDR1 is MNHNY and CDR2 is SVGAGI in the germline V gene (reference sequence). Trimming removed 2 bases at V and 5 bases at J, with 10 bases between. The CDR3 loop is CASSYERVHEQYF. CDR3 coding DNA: TGTGCCAGCAGTTACGAAAGGGTCCACGAGCAGTACTTC.

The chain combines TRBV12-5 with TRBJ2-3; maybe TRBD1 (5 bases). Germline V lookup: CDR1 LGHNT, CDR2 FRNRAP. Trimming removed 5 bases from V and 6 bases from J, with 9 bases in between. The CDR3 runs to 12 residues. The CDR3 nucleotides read TGTGCTAGTGGTCCAGACAGTGATACGCAGTATTTT. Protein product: CASGPDSDTQYF.

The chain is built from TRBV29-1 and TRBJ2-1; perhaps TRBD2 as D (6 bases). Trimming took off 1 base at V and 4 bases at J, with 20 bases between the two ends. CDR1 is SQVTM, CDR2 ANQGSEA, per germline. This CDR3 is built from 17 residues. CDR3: CSVEGGGVRLRYNEQFF. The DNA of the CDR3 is TGCAGCGTTGAAGGAGGAGGGGTCCGGTTACGATACAATGAGCAGTTCTTC.